The 23 T cell receptor beta chains below were found in one sample sequenced in a study of blood T cell repertoires in COVID-19. Measured with immunoSEQ multiplex PCR; TCRdb has only the in-frame clones, and not every one. The table records 150,000 to 200,000 clones, roughly 82% of them present only once. What was sequenced was PBMCs or T cells enriched from blood (not recorded which). These receptors all stem from a man aged 45-65 years who had recovered from COVID-19.

This chain joins TRBV7-9 and TRBJ1-1, with D possibly matching TRBD1 (5 bases). The CDR3 is made up of 17 amino acids. In germline, CDR1 is SEHNR, CDR2 FQNEAQ (reference sequence). The V and J ends lost 2 bases and 0 bases respectively, with 16 bases between them. CDR3 nucleotide sequence: TGTGCCAGCAGCTTACGGGCAGGGACTGTGGTGAACACTGAAGCTTTCTTT. This gives the protein CASSLRAGTVVNTEAFF.

The chain employs TRBV3-1 (or the pseudogene TRBV3-2) and TRBJ1-2; the match to TRBD1 covers 11 bases. The CDR3 is 15 amino acids. Trimming cost V 4 bases and J 2 bases; bases outside gene matches: 3. CDR1 and CDR2 (germline): LGHDT, YNNKEL (reference sequence). CDR3 nucleotide sequence: TGTGCCAGCAGCCCCCGGGACAGGGGGAACTATGGCTACACCTTC. Translating it yields CASSPRDRGNYGYTF.

The rearrangement joins TRBV5-1 to TRBJ1-1, with TRBD1 as a possible D gene (5 bases). Germline CDR1 and CDR2: SGHRS and YFSETQ. The V end lost 0 bases, the J end lost 1 base, and 7 bases lay between the germline ends. CDR3 length: 14 residues. The CDR3 loop is CASSLAQGNTEAFF. CDR3 nucleotides: TGCGCCAGCAGCTTGGCGCAGGGGAACACTGAAGCTTTCTTT.

The J gene is TRBJ2-1, the V gene TRBV9; 12 bases align to TRBD2. CDR1 and CDR2 from the germline V gene are SGDLS and YYNGEE. Unmatched junction bases numbered 4, after V lost 3 bases and J lost 6 bases. This CDR3 region has 15 residues. In nucleotides, the CDR3 is TGTGCCAGCAGCGGAAGACTAGCGGGAGTCAATGAGCAGTTCTTC. The encoded protein is CASSGRLAGVNEQFF.

Judged by abundance, this clone is medium-sized (0.01 to 0.1%). The rearrangement links TRBV5-4 to TRBJ2-1; 9 nucleotides align to TRBD1. This CDR3 contains 16 residues. V lost 4 bases and J lost 4; bases outside the gene matches: 9. CDR1 and CDR2 from the germline V gene are SGHNT and YYREEE (reference sequence). DNA for the CDR3: TGTGCCAGCAGCCAACGGGACAGGGAAGTTTACAATGAGCAGTTCTTC. Its translation: CASSQRDREVYNEQFF.

The chain is built from TRBV9 and TRBJ2-2; 9 bases align to TRBD1. Germline lookup yields CDR1 SGDLS and CDR2 YYNGEE. With 4 bases clipped from V and 8 bases from J, the junction kept 12 bases outside the gene matches. The CDR3 length is 16 residues. The CDR3 region has the DNA TGTGCCAGCAGCCCACGGGACAGGGTGACTCTGGGGGAGCTGTTTTTT. This sequence encodes CASSPRDRVTLGELFF.

The chain is built from TRBV2 and TRBJ2-5; 9 nucleotides line up with TRBD1. The CDR3 runs to 14 residues. The trim removed 4 bases at V and 5 bases at J, leaving 5 bases unmatched. Per germline, CDR1 SNHLY and CDR2 FYNNEI. Here the CDR3 reads CASSGTGAVETQYF. The CDR3 DNA follows: TGTGCCAGCAGTGGGACAGGGGCGGTCGAGACCCAGTACTTC.

In its sample, this clone was seen once. This chain joins TRBV18 and TRBJ1-2; 7 bases map to TRBD1. The germline gives CDR1 KGHSH, CDR2 LQKENI. CDR3 length: 12 amino acids. Trimming removed 4 bases from V and 8 bases from J; junction bases left unmatched: 4. The CDR3 sequence: CASSQTGDGYTF. In DNA, the CDR3 is TGTGCCAGCTCACAAACAGGGGACGGCTACACCTTC.

This clone was picked up one time. The chain joins TRBV6-6 to TRBJ1-2; D remains unclear. Germline V gene sequence: CDR1 MNHNY, CDR2 SVGAGI (reference sequence). V lost 2 bases to trimming and J lost 7 bases, with 20 bases between them. The CDR3 length is 16 residues. The CDR3: CASSYRGVNSAGGYTF. The CDR3 bases are TGTGCCAGCAGTTACCGGGGAGTTAATTCGGCGGGTGGCTACACCTTC.

J is TRBJ1-3 and V is TRBV18; D is ambiguous. CDR1 KGHSH and CDR2 LQKENI come from the germline V gene. CDR3 length: 15 amino acids. Trimming pared 2 bases from V and 0 bases from J, leaving 8 bases between. CDR3 loop: CASSPGSRSGNTIYF. Here the CDR3 DNA reads TGTGCCAGCTCACCAGGCAGTCGCTCTGGAAACACCATATATTTT. Full variable domain (rest looked up from reference TRBV18 and TRBJ1-3): NAGVMQNPRHLVRRRGQEARLRCSPMKGHSHVYWYRQLPEEGLKFMVYLQKENIIDESGMPKERFSAEFPKEGPSILRIQQVVRGDSAAYFCASSPGSRSGNTIYFGEGSWLTVV.

CDR3 loop: CSVEEDRPNYGYTF. The DNA for the CDR3 is TGCAGCGTTGAAGAGGACAGGCCGAACTATGGCTACACCTTC. J is TRBJ1-2 and V is TRBV29-1; 7 nucleotides align to TRBD1. The ends lost 0 bases at V and 2 bases at J; junction bases unmatched: 3. The CDR3 runs 14 residues. Germline assignment: CDR1 SQVTM and CDR2 ANQGSEA.

The CDR3 sequence is CASSTTTGVKDGYTF. Written as DNA, the CDR3 is TGCGCCAGCAGCACAACGACAGGGGTGAAAGACGGCTACACCTTC. The V call is TRBV4-1, the J call TRBJ1-2; 8 positions match TRBD1. The CDR3 totals 15 residues. V was clipped by 5 bases and J by 8 bases; unmatched bases: 13. The germline V gene encodes CDR1 MGHRA and CDR2 YSYEKL.

This rearrangement joins TRBV19 to TRBJ1-3; 9 bases fit TRBD1. The trim removed 5 bases at V and 5 bases at J, leaving 7 bases unmatched. Germline V gene data show CDR1 as LNHDA and CDR2 as SQIVND (reference sequence). The CDR3 sequence is 15 residues long. The CDR3 DNA follows: TGTGCCAGTAGTGATCCGGGACAGGGAAGAAACACCATATATTTT. Residues: CASSDPGQGRNTIYF.

The CDR3 spells CAISKPQGTGSYEQYF. Here the CDR3 DNA reads TGTGCCATCAGCAAACCACAGGGGACAGGGTCCTACGAGCAGTACTTC. This chain joins TRBV10-3 and TRBJ2-7, with 9 bases aligning to TRBD1. This CDR3 is built from 16 residues. CDR1 and CDR2 from the germline V gene are ENHRY and SYGVKD. The V and J ends lost 6 bases and 1 base, in that order; junction bases with no gene match: 10.

This clone appeared once. The chain joins TRBV3-1 (or the pseudogene TRBV3-2) to TRBJ1-2; the match to TRBD1 covers 7 bases. Per germline, CDR1 LGHDT and CDR2 YNNKEL (reference sequence). This CDR3 contains 12 residues. Trimming cost V 5 bases and J 7 bases; bases outside gene matches: 4. This CDR3 is CASSGDSPGYTF. The CDR3 DNA sequence: TGTGCCAGCAGCGGGGACAGCCCTGGCTACACCTTC.

Comments on this clone: The junction differs from germline at one of its ends, possibly a read error. The chain employs TRBV7-7 and TRBJ2-7; 7 nucleotides agree with TRBD1. This CDR3 comprises 14 residues. Germline V gives CDR1 SSHAT, CDR2 FNYEAQ (reference sequence). This CDR3 reads CASSPVTGFYEQYF. The CDR3 DNA sequence: TGTGCTAGCAGCCCTGTGACAGGGTTCTACGAGCAGTACTTC.

The chain is built from TRBV24-1 and TRBJ2-1, with 8 bases matching TRBD2. The CDR3 covers 15 residues. Germline V CDR1 and CDR2: KGHDR, SFDVKD. The J segment lost 8 bases and the V segment lost 6 bases, leaving 11 bases of the junction unmatched. The CDR3 region has the DNA TGTGCCACCAGTAGGCAGCGGGGGAGCAGGGATGAGCAGTTCTTC. Translated: CATSRQRGSRDEQFF.

The J gene is TRBJ2-7, the V gene TRBV27, with D possibly TRBD1 on 6 matching bases. Trimming stripped 4 bases from V and 5 bases from J, with 21 bases between. The CDR3 spans 16 residues. From germline, CDR1 is MNHEY and CDR2 SMNVEV (reference sequence). The CDR3: CASSYYRVKGFHEQYF. In DNA form, the CDR3 reads TGTGCCAGCAGTTACTACAGGGTCAAGGGTTTCCACGAGCAGTACTTC.

The chain has TRBV9 and TRBJ2-3; 9 bases fit TRBD2. This CDR3 has 16 amino acids. Unmatched junction bases numbered 4, after V lost 0 bases and J lost 2 bases. Germline CDR1 is SGDLS and CDR2 is YYNGEE. The CDR3: CASSVGQREATDTQYF. DNA for the CDR3: TGTGCCAGCAGCGTAGGGCAGCGGGAGGCCACAGATACGCAGTATTTT.

The chain uses TRBV28 and TRBJ1-1, with TRBD1 as a possible D gene (5 bases). The CDR3 length is 14 residues. V dropped 5 bases and J dropped 3 bases, with 13 bases sitting between them. Germline V gene data show CDR1 as MDHEN and CDR2 as SYDVKM. CDR3 sequence reads: CASSRGLGYTEAFF. The CDR3 DNA sequence: TGTGCCAGCAGTCGGGGACTGGGATACACTGAAGCTTTCTTT.

This chain uses TRBV4-1 with TRBJ1-6, with D maybe TRBD1 (5 bases). The CDR3 extends over 18 amino acids. Germline V lookup: CDR1 MGHRA, CDR2 YSYEKL. V lost 0 bases to trimming and J lost 0 bases, with 12 bases between them. The CDR3 spells CASSQDFGQGSYNSPLHF. CDR3 nucleotide sequence: TGCGCCAGCAGCCAAGATTTCGGGCAGGGCTCCTATAATTCACCCCTCCACTTT.

The genes are TRBV29-1 and TRBJ2-1, with TRBD2 matching 9 bases. Per the germline V gene, CDR1 is SQVTM and CDR2 is ANQGSEA. CDR3 length equals 15 residues. V dropped 2 bases and J dropped 3; count of bases not matched to a gene: 5. This CDR3 reads CSVELASGNYNEQFF. CDR3 in DNA: TGCAGCGTTGAATTGGCTAGCGGGAACTACAATGAGCAGTTCTTC.

V and J are TRBV11-3 and TRBJ2-3, with 8 bases that match TRBD1. The CDR3 is 15 residues long. The germline CDR1 and CDR2 sequences are SGHNT and YENEEA. V lost 5 bases to trimming and J lost 1 base; unmatched junction nucleotides: 5. The CDR3 sequence is CASSLGQERTDTQYF. The CDR3 DNA reads as TGTGCCAGCAGCCTGGGACAGGAGCGCACAGATACGCAGTATTTT.